Presented here are 25 T cell receptor beta chains from one specimen sequenced in a study of T cell changes during pregnancy in multiple sclerosis. The method was immunoSEQ multiplex PCR; TCRdb's version includes in-frame clones alone and lacks a portion of them. The sample consists of tens of thousands of clones, about 90% of them appearing once. This sample comprised CD4+ T cells from peripheral blood mononuclear cells, obtained in the third trimester of pregnancy. These receptors originate from a female donor in good health, enrolled as a control in a pregnancy study.

The chain combines TRBV5-1 with TRBJ2-3, with 7 bases matching TRBD2. V shed 1 base and J 0 bases; nucleotides not matched to a gene: 5. The CDR3 contains 16 residues. Germline V lookup: CDR1 SGHRS, CDR2 YFSETQ. DNA of the CDR3: TGCGCCAGCAGCTTGAGTGGGCGGGGGAGCACAGATACGCAGTATTTT. Translating gives CASSLSGRGSTDTQYF.

This chain links TRBV5-1 with TRBJ2-5; D may be TRBD2 (6 bases). V lost 5 bases to trimming and J lost 2 bases, with 13 bases between them. Germline values: CDR1 SGHRS, CDR2 YFSETQ. The CDR3 runs 14 residues. CDR3 in amino acids: CASSRGGDQETQYF. The CDR3 DNA reads TGCGCCAGCAGTCGGGGCGGGGATCAAGAGACCCAGTACTTC. Combining the CDR3 with reference TRBV5-1 and TRBJ2-5 gives the whole variable domain KAGVTQTPRYLIKTRGQQVTLSCSPISGHRSVSWYQQTPGQGLQFLFEYFSETQRNKGNFPGRFSGRQFSNSRSEMNVSTLELGDSALYLCASSRGGDQETQYFGPGTRLLVL.

This chain uses TRBV7-9 with TRBJ1-1; tentatively, D is TRBD1 (5 bases). CDR1 and CDR2 (germline): SEHNR, FQNEAQ (reference sequence). The CDR3 is 14 residues long. Trimming took off 4 bases at V and 6 bases at J, with 15 bases between the two ends. The CDR3 spells CASSSRWTNAEAFF. DNA of the CDR3: TGTGCCAGCAGCTCGCGGTGGACAAACGCTGAAGCTTTCTTT.

The chain employs TRBV7-2 and TRBJ2-4; D is ambiguous. Germline CDR1 reads SGHTA; CDR2 reads FQGNSA. This CDR3 is 17 amino acids long. The V end was cut by 1 base, the J end by 0 bases, with 13 bases between. CDR3 sequence reads: CASSLVAQAIAKNIQYF. Written as DNA, the CDR3 is TGTGCCAGCAGCTTAGTGGCTCAGGCGATAGCCAAAAACATTCAGTACTTC.

The chain couples TRBV5-8 to TRBJ2-5; 7 bases map to TRBD1. The trim removed 1 base at V and 5 bases at J, leaving 2 bases unmatched. CDR3 length equals 13 residues. Germline assignment: CDR1 SGHTS and CDR2 YDEGEE. DNA of the CDR3: TGTGCCAGCAGCTTGAGGGGGCGGGAGACCCAGTACTTC. Protein product: CASSLRGRETQYF. Combining the CDR3 with reference TRBV5-8 and TRBJ2-5 gives the whole variable domain EAGVTQSPTHLIKTRGQQATLRCSPISGHTSVYWYQQALGLGLQFLLWYDEGEERNRGNFPPRFSGRQFPNYSSELNVNALELEDSALYLCASSLRGRETQYFGPGTRLLVL.

The chain combines TRBV9 with TRBJ2-1, with TRBD2 matching 10 bases. V dropped 5 bases and J dropped 4; count of bases not matched to a gene: 9. The germline V gene has CDR1 SGDLS and CDR2 YYNGEE. The CDR3 extends over 16 amino acids. CDR3 sequence reads: CASSPKLAGSYNEQFF. The CDR3 nucleotides read TGTGCCAGCAGTCCCAAACTAGCGGGATCTTACAATGAGCAGTTCTTC.

The chain uses TRBV7-9 and TRBJ2-1; D possibly corresponds to TRBD1 (6 bases). The germline V gene has CDR1 SEHNR and CDR2 FQNEAQ (reference sequence). The CDR3 has 16 amino acids. V lost 4 bases and J lost 7, with 20 bases in between. The DNA for the CDR3 is TGTGCCAGCAGCTCGCCAGGGCCCTCTCAGGGGAATGAGCAGTTCTTC. Translated: CASSSPGPSQGNEQFF.

The genes are TRBV27 and TRBJ2-5, with D unclear. Trimming removed 5 bases from V and 7 bases from J, with 14 bases in between. CDR1 is MNHEY, CDR2 SMNVEV, per germline (reference sequence). The CDR3 length is 13 residues. The chain's CDR3 is CASSVVPWATQYF. The DNA of the CDR3 is TGTGCCAGCAGTGTAGTCCCGTGGGCGACCCAGTACTTC.

This clone has only one observation. This chain uses TRBV14 with TRBJ2-3, with 8 bases aligning to TRBD2. Unmatched junction bases numbered 3, after V lost 1 base and J lost 0 bases. The germline V gene has CDR1 SGHDN and CDR2 FVKESK. CDR3 length equals 16 residues. The CDR3 DNA reads as TGTGCCAGCAGCCAAGGATCTAGCGGGAGCACAGATACGCAGTATTTT. Translating gives CASSQGSSGSTDTQYF. Looking up the rest from reference TRBV14 and TRBJ2-3 gives the full variable domain: EAGVTQFPSHSVIEKGQTVTLRCDPISGHDNLYWYRRVMGKEIKFLLHFVKESKQDESGMPNNRFLAERTGGTYSTLKVQPAELEDSGVYFCASSQGSSGSTDTQYFGPGTRLTVL.

J is TRBJ2-7 and V is TRBV4-2; 9 bases match TRBD1. Germline V gene data show CDR1 as LGHNA and CDR2 as YNFKEQ. V gave up 4 bases and J gave up 5 bases; unmatched junction bases: 12. CDR3 length: 16 residues. The CDR3 nucleotides read TGTGCCAGCAGCCGTGACCCGGGACAGGGAAACCACGAGCAGTACTTC. Amino acid sequence: CASSRDPGQGNHEQYF.

V gene TRBV19 combines with J gene TRBJ2-1; TRBD1 aligns across 9 bases. CDR1 is LNHDA and CDR2 is SQIVND in the germline V gene (reference sequence). Germline trimming cut 6 bases from V and 4 bases from J; bases unmatched to any gene: 7. CDR3 length: 15 residues. The CDR3 region has the DNA TGTGCCAGTAGGTCTCGGACAGGGGAGTACAATGAGCAGTTCTTC. This translates into CASRSRTGEYNEQFF. The full variable domain, in which reference TRBV19 and TRBJ2-1 provide the parts outside the CDR3, is DGGITQSPKYLFRKEGQNVTLSCEQNLNHDAMYWYRQDPGQGLRLIYYSQIVNDFQKGDIAEGYSVSREKKESFPLTVTSAQKNPTAFYLCASRSRTGEYNEQFFGPGTRLTVL.

The J gene is TRBJ1-5, the V gene TRBV15; D is unclear. The CDR3 contains 16 residues. The germline V and J ends were trimmed by 0 bases and 0 bases, with 9 bases remaining between them. Germline values: CDR1 LNHNV, CDR2 YYDKDF (reference sequence). Here the CDR3 reads CATSRDAAYSNQPQHF. Here the CDR3 DNA reads TGTGCCACCAGCAGAGACGCAGCGTATAGCAATCAGCCCCAGCATTTT.

The chain links TRBV4-1 to TRBJ1-2; 9 nucleotides match TRBD1. V was pared by 5 bases and J by 2 bases, with 3 bases of the junction left unmatched. The CDR3 totals 14 residues. The germline gives CDR1 MGHRA, CDR2 YSYEKL. The CDR3 protein is CASSSGQGNYGYTF. DNA of the CDR3: TGCGCCAGCAGCTCGGGACAGGGAAACTATGGCTACACCTTC.

The rearrangement uses TRBV5-4 and TRBJ2-3, with 15 positions matching TRBD2. This CDR3 is 19 amino acids long. Germline-derived CDR1 and CDR2 are SGHNT and YYREEE (reference sequence). Trimming cost V 2 bases and J 2 bases; bases outside gene matches: 9. This CDR3 reads CASSFEGLAGGYSTDTQYF. CDR3 bases: TGTGCCAGCAGCTTCGAGGGACTAGCGGGGGGTTACTCCACAGATACGCAGTATTTT.

This sequence joins TRBV9 and TRBJ1-2; 8 bases map to TRBD1. The CDR3 length is 15 residues. The junction had 3 bases not matched to a gene; V was cut back by 0 bases and J by 2 bases. Germline loops: CDR1 SGDLS, CDR2 YYNGEE. The CDR3 DNA reads TGTGCCAGCAGCGTAGGACAGGGGAACAACTATGGCTACACCTTC. It yields the protein CASSVGQGNNYGYTF.

This chain connects TRBV7-6 to TRBJ2-2; TRBD1 matches 9 bases. Germline trimming cut 4 bases from V and 3 bases from J; bases unmatched to any gene: 3. CDR1 is SGHVS, CDR2 FNYEAQ, per germline. This CDR3 comprises 15 residues. DNA for the CDR3: TGTGCCAGCAGCTCGTGGACAGGGGACACCGGGGAGCTGTTTTTT. As protein: CASSSWTGDTGELFF. Full variable domain (remainder filled in from reference TRBV7-6 and TRBJ2-2): GAGVSQSPRYKVTKRGQDVALRCDPISGHVSLYWYRQALGQGPEFLTYFNYEAQQDKSGLPNDRFSAERPEGSISTLTIQRTEQRDSAMYRCASSSWTGDTGELFFGEGSRLTVL.

This clone occurred once. The chain couples TRBV7-9 to TRBJ2-3; possible D gene TRBD2, 5 bases. The CDR3 loop spans 14 amino acids. V was clipped by 10 bases and J by 0 bases, with 14 bases between them. Germline V gene sequence: CDR1 SEHNR, CDR2 FQNEAQ (reference sequence). The CDR3 nucleotides are TGTGCCACCCGGGGTGGTACTAGCACAGATACGCAGTATTTT. It encodes CATRGGTSTDTQYF.

The J gene is TRBJ1-3, the V gene TRBV6-1; the D is unclear. There are 15 residues in the CDR3. Germline V gene data show CDR1 as MNHNS and CDR2 as SASEGT. Trimming pared 6 bases from V and 0 bases from J, leaving 12 bases between. DNA of the CDR3: TGTGCCAGCAGCCTAACCACGAGCTCTGGAAACACCATATATTTT. Amino acids: CASSLTTSSGNTIYF.

The gene calls are TRBV27 and TRBJ1-5, with D hard to call. V dropped 2 bases and J dropped 4 bases, with 6 bases sitting between them. There are 13 residues in the CDR3. Germline lookup yields CDR1 MNHEY and CDR2 SMNVEV (reference sequence). The CDR3 DNA reads TGTGCCAGCAGTTTAGTGGCTAATCAGCCCCAGCATTTT. Translation: CASSLVANQPQHF.

DNA of the CDR3: TGTGCCAGCAGTGACAACCAGGGTCTTACGCCCCAGCATTTT. Its translation: CASSDNQGLTPQHF. The rearrangement joins TRBV9 to TRBJ1-5; TRBD1 is a possible D gene (5 bases). CDR1 SGDLS and CDR2 YYNGEE come from the germline V gene. The CDR3 has 14 residues. V gave up 5 bases and J gave up 9 bases, with 18 bases separating them.

This chain connects TRBV28 to TRBJ2-7, with TRBD1 matching 10 bases. J lost 2 bases, V lost 6 bases, and 7 bases had no gene match. The CDR3 contains 15 residues. Germline V lookup: CDR1 MDHEN, CDR2 SYDVKM. The CDR3 protein is CASSSHGTGAYEQYF. The CDR3 region has the DNA TGTGCCAGCAGCTCTCACGGGACAGGGGCCTACGAGCAGTACTTC.

The rearrangement joins TRBV7-9 to TRBJ2-7, with 7 bases lining up with TRBD1. Germline CDR1 is SEHNR and CDR2 is FQNEAQ (reference sequence). The CDR3 runs 13 residues. The trim removed 4 bases at V and 1 base at J, leaving 1 base unmatched. CDR3 protein: CASSSTGSYEQYF. DNA of the CDR3: TGTGCCAGCAGCTCGACAGGGTCCTACGAGCAGTACTTC.

The chain carries TRBV5-5 and TRBJ2-7; D remains ambiguous. Germline V gene lookup returns CDR1 SGHKS and CDR2 YYEKEE (reference sequence). V was clipped by 1 base and J by 3 bases, with 5 bases between them. The CDR3 extends over 12 amino acids. In nucleotides, the CDR3 is TGTGCCAGCAGCTTGTCCAGCTACGAGCAGTACTTC. Protein sequence: CASSLSSYEQYF.

The chain couples TRBV19 to TRBJ1-4; 9 bases agree with TRBD1. The V segment lost 9 bases and the J segment 2 bases; nucleotides outside the gene matches: 13. Germline-derived CDR1 and CDR2 are LNHDA and SQIVND (reference sequence). The CDR3 contains 17 residues. The CDR3 region is CASRPGTGWDTNEKLFF. The CDR3 region has the DNA TGTGCCAGCCGCCCCGGGACAGGGTGGGACACTAATGAAAAACTGTTTTTT.

This chain links TRBV7-3 with TRBJ1-3, with TRBD1 identical over 8 bases. Germline V lookup: CDR1 SGHTA, CDR2 FQGTGA. This CDR3 has 18 amino acids. The trim removed 3 bases at V and 2 bases at J, leaving 12 bases unmatched. This CDR3 reads CASSFIQGASPPGNTIYF. The CDR3 nucleotides are TGTGCCAGCAGCTTTATCCAGGGGGCTTCCCCGCCTGGAAACACCATATATTTT.